This T cell receptor (beta chain) was documented in a study of shared clonotypes between healthy human individuals. Replicate PCRs for sorted subsets used roughly 200 ng DNA; this equaled some 30,000 T cell genomes. Sequencing used immunoSEQ multiplex PCR; TCRdb keeps in-frame clones, though not all of them. The data hold approximately 840,000 clones, with approximately 97% observed a single time. General study points: The four-donor shared clonotypes exceeded non-shared clonotypes in generation probability, with non-shared ones scoring lower. Rarefaction gave evidence that sorted-subset sequencing remained incomplete despite large depth.

It was CD45RO-negative cells, positively selected for CCR7, that made up naive CD8 cells, with terminally differentiated effector memory CD45RA+ cells excluded. In germline, CDR1 is SGHVS, CDR2 FNYEAQ. The CDR3 runs 15 residues. The ends were cut back, 1 base at V and 0 bases at J, with 9 bases in the middle. A remark on this clone: Antigen: not known.

This receptor was taken from a man aged 25 to 40 in good health. This sequence joins TRBV7-6 and TRBJ2-5, with a tentative D call TRBD1 (5 bases). Sequenced: naive CD8+ T cells sorted from blood. The CDR3 nucleotides read TGTGCCAGCAGCTTAGAGTCGACAGACCAAGAGACCCAGTACTTC. Protein product: CASSLESTDQETQYF. The full variable domain, with the rest looked up from reference TRBV7-6 and TRBJ2-5, is GAGVSQSPRYKVTKRGQDVALRCDPISGHVSLYWYRQALGQGPEFLTYFNYEAQQDKSGLPNDRFSAERPEGSISTLTIQRTEQRDSAMYRCASSLESTDQETQYFGPGTRLLVL.